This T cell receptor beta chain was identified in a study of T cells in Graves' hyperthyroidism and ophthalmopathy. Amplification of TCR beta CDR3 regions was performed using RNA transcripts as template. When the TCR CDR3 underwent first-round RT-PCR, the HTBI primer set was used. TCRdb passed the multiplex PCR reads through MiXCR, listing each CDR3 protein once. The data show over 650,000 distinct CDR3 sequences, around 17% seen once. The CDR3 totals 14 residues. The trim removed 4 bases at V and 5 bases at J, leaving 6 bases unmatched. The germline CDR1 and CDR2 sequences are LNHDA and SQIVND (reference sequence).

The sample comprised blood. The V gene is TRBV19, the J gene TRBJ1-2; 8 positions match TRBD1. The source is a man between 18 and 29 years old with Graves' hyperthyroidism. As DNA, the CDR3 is TGTGCCAGTAGTAAAGACAGGGGAATATATGGCTACACCTTC. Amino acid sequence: CASSKDRGIYGYTF. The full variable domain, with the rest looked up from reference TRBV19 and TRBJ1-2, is DGGITQSPKYLFRKEGQNVTLSCEQNLNHDAMYWYRQDPGQGLRLIYYSQIVNDFQKGDIAEGYSVSREKKESFPLTVTSAQKNPTAFYLCASSKDRGIYGYTFGSGTRLTVV.